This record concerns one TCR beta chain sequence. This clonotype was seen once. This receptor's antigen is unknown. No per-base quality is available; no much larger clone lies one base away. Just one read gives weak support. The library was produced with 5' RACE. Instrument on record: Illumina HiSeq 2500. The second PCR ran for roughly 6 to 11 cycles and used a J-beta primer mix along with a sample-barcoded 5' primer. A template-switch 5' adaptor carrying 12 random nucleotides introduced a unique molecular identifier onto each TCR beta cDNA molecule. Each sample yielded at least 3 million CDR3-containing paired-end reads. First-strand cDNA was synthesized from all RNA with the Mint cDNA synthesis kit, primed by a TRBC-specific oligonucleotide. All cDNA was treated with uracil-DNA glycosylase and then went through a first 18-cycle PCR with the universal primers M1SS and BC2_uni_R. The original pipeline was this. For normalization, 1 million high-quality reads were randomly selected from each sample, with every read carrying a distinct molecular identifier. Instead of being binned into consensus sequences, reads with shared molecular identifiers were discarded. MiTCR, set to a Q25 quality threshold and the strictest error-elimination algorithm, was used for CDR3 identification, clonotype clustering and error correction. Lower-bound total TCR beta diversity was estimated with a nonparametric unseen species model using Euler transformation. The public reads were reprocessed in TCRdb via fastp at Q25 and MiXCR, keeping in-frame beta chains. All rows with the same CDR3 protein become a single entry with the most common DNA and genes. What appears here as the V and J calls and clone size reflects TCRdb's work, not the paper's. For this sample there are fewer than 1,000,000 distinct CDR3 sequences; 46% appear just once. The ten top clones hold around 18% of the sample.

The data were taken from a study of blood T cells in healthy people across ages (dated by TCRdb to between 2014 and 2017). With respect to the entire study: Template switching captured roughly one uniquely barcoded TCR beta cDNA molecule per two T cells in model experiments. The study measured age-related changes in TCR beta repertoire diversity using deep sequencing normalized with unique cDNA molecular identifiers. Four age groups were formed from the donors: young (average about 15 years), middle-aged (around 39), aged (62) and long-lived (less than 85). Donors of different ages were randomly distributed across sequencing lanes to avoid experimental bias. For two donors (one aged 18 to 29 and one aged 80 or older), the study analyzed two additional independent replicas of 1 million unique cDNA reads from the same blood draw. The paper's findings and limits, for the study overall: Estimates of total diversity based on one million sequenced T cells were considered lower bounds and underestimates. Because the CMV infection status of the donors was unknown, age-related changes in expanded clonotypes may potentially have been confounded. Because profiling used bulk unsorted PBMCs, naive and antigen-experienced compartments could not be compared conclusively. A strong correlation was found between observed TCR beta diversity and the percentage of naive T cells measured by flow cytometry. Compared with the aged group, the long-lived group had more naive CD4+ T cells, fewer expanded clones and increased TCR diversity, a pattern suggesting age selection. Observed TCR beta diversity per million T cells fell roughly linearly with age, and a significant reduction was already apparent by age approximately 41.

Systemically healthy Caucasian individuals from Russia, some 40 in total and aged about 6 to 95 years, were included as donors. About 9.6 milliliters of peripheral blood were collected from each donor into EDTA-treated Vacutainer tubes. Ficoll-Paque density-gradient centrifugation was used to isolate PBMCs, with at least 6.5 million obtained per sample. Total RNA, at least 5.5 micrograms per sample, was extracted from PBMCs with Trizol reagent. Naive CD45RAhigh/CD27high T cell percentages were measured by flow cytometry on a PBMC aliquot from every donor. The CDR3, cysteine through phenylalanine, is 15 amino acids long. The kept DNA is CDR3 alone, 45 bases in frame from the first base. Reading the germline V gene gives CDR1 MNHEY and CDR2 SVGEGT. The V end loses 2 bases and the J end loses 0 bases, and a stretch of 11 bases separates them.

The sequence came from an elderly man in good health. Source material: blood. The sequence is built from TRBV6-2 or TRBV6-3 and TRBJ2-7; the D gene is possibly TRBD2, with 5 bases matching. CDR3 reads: CASSYPLRDSYEQYF. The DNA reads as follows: TGTGCCAGCAGTTACCCTTTGAGGGACTCCTACGAGCAGTACTTC.